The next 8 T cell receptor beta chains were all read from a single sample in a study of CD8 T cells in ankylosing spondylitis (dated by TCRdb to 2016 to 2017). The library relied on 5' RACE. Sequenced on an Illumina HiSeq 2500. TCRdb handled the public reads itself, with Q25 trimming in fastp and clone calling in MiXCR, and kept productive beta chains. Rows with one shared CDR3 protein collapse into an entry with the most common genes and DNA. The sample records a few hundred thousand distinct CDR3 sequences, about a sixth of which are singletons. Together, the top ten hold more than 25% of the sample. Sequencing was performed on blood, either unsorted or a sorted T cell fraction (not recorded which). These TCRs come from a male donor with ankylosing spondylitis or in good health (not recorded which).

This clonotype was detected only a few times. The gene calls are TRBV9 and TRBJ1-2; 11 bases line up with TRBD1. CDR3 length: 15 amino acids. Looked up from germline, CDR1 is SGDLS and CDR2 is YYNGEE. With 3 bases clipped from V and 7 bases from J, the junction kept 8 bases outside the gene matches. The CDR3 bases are TGTGCCAGCAGCGCCGGGGACAGGGGGGCTGGTGGCTACACCTTC. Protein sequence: CASSAGDRGAGGYTF.

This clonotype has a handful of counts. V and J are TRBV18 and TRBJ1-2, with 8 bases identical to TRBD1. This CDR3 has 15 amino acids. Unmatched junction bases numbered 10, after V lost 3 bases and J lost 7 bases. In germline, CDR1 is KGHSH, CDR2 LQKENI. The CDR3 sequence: CASSPTGEVIGGYTF. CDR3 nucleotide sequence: TGTGCCAGCTCACCGACAGGGGAGGTTATTGGTGGCTACACCTTC.

The CDR3 protein is CSAWRSGQGTYEQYF. DNA of the CDR3: TGCAGTGCCTGGAGGTCAGGACAGGGGACCTACGAGCAGTACTTC. The chain employs TRBV20-1 and TRBJ2-7; 9 bases match TRBD1. Germline lookup yields CDR1 DFQATT and CDR2 SNEGSKA (reference sequence). This CDR3 region has 15 residues. After removal of 6 bases from V and 2 bases from J, the junction contained 11 bases not matched to a gene.

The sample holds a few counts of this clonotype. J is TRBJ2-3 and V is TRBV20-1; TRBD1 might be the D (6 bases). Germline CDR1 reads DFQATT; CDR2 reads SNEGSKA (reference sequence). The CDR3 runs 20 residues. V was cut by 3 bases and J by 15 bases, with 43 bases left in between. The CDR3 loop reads CSASELPGDQGPTSHHQPYF. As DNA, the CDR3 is TGCAGTGCTAGCGAGCTTCCAGGGGATCAGGGACCAACGTCCCACCATCAGCCTTATTTT.

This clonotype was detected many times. The DNA for the CDR3 is TGCGCCAGCAGCCAAGATCCCGGGACTAGCGGGTACGAGCAGTACTTC. It yields the protein CASSQDPGTSGYEQYF. The chain employs TRBV4-1 and TRBJ2-7, with 12 nucleotides matching TRBD2. This CDR3 comprises 16 residues. Germline V gene sequence: CDR1 MGHRA, CDR2 YSYEKL. The J segment lost 4 bases and the V segment lost 0 bases, leaving 4 bases of the junction unmatched.

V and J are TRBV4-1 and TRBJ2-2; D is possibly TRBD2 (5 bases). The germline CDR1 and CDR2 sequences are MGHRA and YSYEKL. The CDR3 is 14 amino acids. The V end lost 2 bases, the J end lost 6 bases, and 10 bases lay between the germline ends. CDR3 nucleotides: TGCGCCAGCAGCCAAAGGGAGATTCCCGGGGAGCTGTTTTTT. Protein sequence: CASSQREIPGELFF.

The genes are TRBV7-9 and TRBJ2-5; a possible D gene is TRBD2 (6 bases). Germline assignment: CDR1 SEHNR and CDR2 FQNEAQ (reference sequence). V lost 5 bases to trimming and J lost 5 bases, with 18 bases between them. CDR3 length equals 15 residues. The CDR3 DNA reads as TGTGCCAGCAGCCTCGGTGCGGGGTACTGGGAGACCCAGTACTTC. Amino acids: CASSLGAGYWETQYF. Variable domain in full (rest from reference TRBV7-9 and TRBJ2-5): DTGVSQNPRHKITKRGQNVTFRCDPISEHNRLYWYRQTLGQGPEFLTYFQNEAQLEKSRLLSDRFSAERPKGSFSTLEIQRTEQGDSAMYLCASSLGAGYWETQYFGPGTRLLVL.

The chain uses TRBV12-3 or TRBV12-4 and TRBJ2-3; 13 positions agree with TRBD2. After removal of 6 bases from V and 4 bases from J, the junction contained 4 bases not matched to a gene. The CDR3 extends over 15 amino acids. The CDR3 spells CASRSLAGGADTQYF. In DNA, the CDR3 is TGTGCCAGCAGGTCACTAGCGGGAGGGGCAGATACGCAGTATTTT.